This TCR beta chain emerged from a study of long-term antiretroviral therapy in people with HIV (dated by TCRdb to about 2022). Background on the whole study: Collection of the earliest samples took place about a decade ahead of the 2015 WHO recommendation for immediate ART, at a time when ART was typically delayed until CD4 counts fell. This retrospective serial study examined whether starting ART and sustained HIV suppression were associated with changes in the composition and diversity of the TRB repertoire in peripheral blood. A total of 192 cryopreserved PBMC samples were contributed to the cohort by 30 adults with confirmed HIV infection, with samples collected serially over a mean of about 6 years (range 1-12). Of the 25 to 30 participants with HIV, 10 to 11 were female. No cross-contamination during QIAcube processing turned up in test extractions that ran a monoclonal T-cell line alongside 25 to 35 polyclonal samples.

Sequencing of the TRB variable region was done with the immunoSEQ hsTCRB v3.0 assay at survey level resolution. The targeted TRB sequencing depth was about 40,000-55,000 T-cell genomes per sample. TRB libraries were pooled and sequenced on an Illumina MiSeq using a v3 150-cycle kit. The study's own analysis went as follows. Repertoire analysis was performed in R inside a reproducible Nextflow workflow that covered QC, data transformation and analysis. Custom analyses were implemented in LymphoSeq2, an R package for AIRR-Seq data exploration. A handful of samples yielding fewer than 5000 total TRB sequences were excluded, leaving 150 to 200 analyzed HIV repertoires. Among the 180 or so HIV repertoires that were kept, some 61 were collected before ART initiation and roughly 130 were collected after ART initiation. Each repertoire was downsampled to 5000 TRB nucleotide sequences, and summary statistics were averaged across 100 downsampling iterations. TRB sequences were retained for analysis only if CDR3 regions of at least seven amino acids were present. Two measures captured diversity: a Shannon entropy-derived clonality score and the Gini coefficient. In repertoire networks, the top 5000 CDR3 amino acid sequences were linked whenever an edit distance of one separated two sequences. For TRB CDR3 amino acid sequences, GLIPH2 was used to predict antigen specificity groups and MHC restriction. To flag known CMV, EBV, HIV or tissue antigen associations, CDR3 amino acid sequences were matched against VDJdb and McPAS-TCR. Pre-ART, post-ART and control groups were compared with Wilcoxon signed-rank tests and Holm-Bonferroni correction. The source is immuneACCESS, and TCRdb retained only in-frame sequences with V and J called. Part of the clones is not carried over; for the studies checked, unresolved V genes explain less than half of this, and the remainder is unexplained. V, J and clone size are those of that table, while D and trimming were read from the DNA. The sample table shows approximately 27,000 clones, and more than 80% are seen once. The ten largest clonotypes hold roughly 4% of the sample.

Concerning this clone itself: This clone's antigen is unknown. Per-nucleotide qualities are absent, and no much larger clonotype sits a single base away.

V is cut back by 4 bases and J by 5 bases, with 10 bases in the junction unmatched. The CDR3 runs 16 amino acids, cysteine and phenylalanine included. CDR3 DNA is the only sequence kept; it has 48 bases, read in frame from the first base. According to the germline V gene (reference sequence), CDR1 reads SGHNT and CDR2 reads YYREEE. Participants were included only if at least one PBMC sample before ART initiation and at least two post-ART samples were available. Every participant with HIV received treatment in the United States of America. Cryopreserved samples of about 0.95-11 million PBMC were thawed and washed before DNA extraction. At the time of the earliest PBMC sample for each participant with HIV, ages ranged from roughly 23 to 60 years. Each participant contributed PBMC samples from 1-4 timepoints before ART initiation and 2-8 timepoints after ART initiation, with a median of 7 samples. Serial HIV viral load, CD4+ T-cell count, ART history and demographic data were obtained for every participant. Using a Qiagen kit on a QIAcube, genomic DNA was extracted from unsorted PBMC, with samples processed in batches of 12.

Study-level results and caveats: Samples dated from the mid-2000s to the late 2010s, and the ART regimens used may be less effective than current ones. Because PBMC availability was limited, only the TCR beta chain was sequenced, with no alpha chain pairing. Because pre-ART samples had limited cell numbers, unsorted PBMC were profiled rather than sorted CD4+ and CD8+ T cells. Inferences about post-ART repertoire changes are limited because no data were available on ART adherence, viral resistance or therapy changes. Narrower CDR3 length ranges were observed in HIV repertoires than in controls, and an antigen-experienced repertoire with only a slight naive shift after ART was suggested by the network structure. Expanded TRB clones identified before ART initiation dominated the repertoire at all time points, although this dominance fluctuated and declined in many PLHIV after ART. Starting ART was linked to a significant rise in TRB diversity, yet even with long-term ART the diversity remained significantly lower than in transplant donor controls.

The source of this sequence is a woman aged 40 to 55 with HIV. The sample was unsorted PBMCs, taken 5 to 5.5 years after starting antiretroviral therapy. The V gene is TRBV5-4 and the J gene is TRBJ2-2; a stretch of 8 junction bases matches TRBD2. The CDR3 loop reads CASSPHPGLETGELFF. The nucleotide sequence reads TGTGCCAGCAGCCCACACCCGGGACTAGAGACCGGGGAGCTGTTTTTT.